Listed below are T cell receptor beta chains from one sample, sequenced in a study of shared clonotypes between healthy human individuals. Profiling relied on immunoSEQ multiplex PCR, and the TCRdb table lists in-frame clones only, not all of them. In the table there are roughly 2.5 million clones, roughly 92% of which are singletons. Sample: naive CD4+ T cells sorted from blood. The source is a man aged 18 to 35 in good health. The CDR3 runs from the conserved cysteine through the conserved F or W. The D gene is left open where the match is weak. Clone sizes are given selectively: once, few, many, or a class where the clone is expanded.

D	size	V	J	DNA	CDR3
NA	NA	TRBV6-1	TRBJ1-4	TGTGCCAGCAGTGAAGTTTATGAAAAACTGTTTTTT	CASSEVYEKLFF
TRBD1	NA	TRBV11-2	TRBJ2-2	TGTGCCAGCAGCCCGGACAGGTTAAACACCGGGGAGCTGTTTTTT	CASSPDRLNTGELFF
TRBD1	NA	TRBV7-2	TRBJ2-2	TGTGCCAGCAGCTTAGACAGGGGGCCCGGGGAGCTGTTTTTT	CASSLDRGPGELFF
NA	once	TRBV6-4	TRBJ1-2	TGTGCCAGCAGTAACAGTGGCTATGGCTACACCTTC	CASSNSGYGYTF
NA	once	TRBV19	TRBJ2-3	TGTGCCAGCAGAGTAGTCGCGGGGGCCCACACAGATACGCAGTATTTT	CASRVVAGAHTDTQYF
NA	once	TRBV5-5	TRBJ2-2	TGTGCCAGCAGCTTGCTCGCCGGGGAGCTGTTTTTT	CASSLLAGELFF
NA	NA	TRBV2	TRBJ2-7	TGTGCCAGCAGTGACCCAGGGTGGGGGTACGAGCAGTACTTC	CASSDPGWGYEQYF
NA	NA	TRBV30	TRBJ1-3	TGTGCCTGGAGTATTTCGCTAAGAAGCTCTGGAAACACCATATATTTT	CAWSISLRSSGNTIYF
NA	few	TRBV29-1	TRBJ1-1	TGCAGCGGTGTGACCTGGAAGTCCACTGAAGCTTTCTTT	CSGVTWKSTEAFF
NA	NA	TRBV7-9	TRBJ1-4	TGTGCCAGCAGCTTAGGGACATTAAGATCAACTAATGAAAAACTGTTTTTT	CASSLGTLRSTNEKLFF
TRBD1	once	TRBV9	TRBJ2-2	TGTGCCAGCGGACAGGGACCGAACACCGGGGAGCTGTTTTTT	CASGQGPNTGELFF
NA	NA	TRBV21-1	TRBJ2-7	TGTGCCAGCAGCACGGTCGAAGATAGCGGGGGGGACTACGAGCAGTACTTC	CASSTVEDSGGDYEQYF
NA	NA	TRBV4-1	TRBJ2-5	TGCGCCAGCAGCCCCTTGGTGGGGAGACACCAAGGGACCCAGTACTTC	CASSPLVGRHQGTQYF
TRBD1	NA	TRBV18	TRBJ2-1	TGTGCCAGCTCACCACGACAGGGGTCCTACAATGAGCAGTTCTTC	CASSPRQGSYNEQFF
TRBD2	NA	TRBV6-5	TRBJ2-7	TGTGCCAGCAGTTTTGACATAGCGGGATTCTACGAGCAGTACTTC	CASSFDIAGFYEQYF
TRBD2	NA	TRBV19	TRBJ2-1	TGTGCCAGTAGTCCAGGACTAGCGGGCTATGAGCAGTTCTTC	CASSPGLAGYEQFF
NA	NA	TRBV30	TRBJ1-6	TGTGCCTGGAGTTTACAGGTCTATAATTCACCCCTCCACTTT	CAWSLQVYNSPLHF
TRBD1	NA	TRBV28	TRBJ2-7	TGTGCCAGCCAAGGACAGGCCCTTCTTTACGAGCAGTACTTC	CASQGQALLYEQYF
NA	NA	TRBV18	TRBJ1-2	TGTGCCAGCTCACCACCAGGGTCCCTAGGGTATGGCTACACCTTC	CASSPPGSLGYGYTF
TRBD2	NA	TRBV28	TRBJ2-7	TGTGCCAGCAGTTTGGGGGGGTCCCCCTACGAGCAGTACTTC	CASSLGGSPYEQYF
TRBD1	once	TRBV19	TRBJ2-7	TGTGCCAGTAGTACAACAGGGGGAGGCGAGCAGTACTTC	CASSTTGGGEQYF
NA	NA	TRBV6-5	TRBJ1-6	TGTGCCAGCAGCCGGACAACCAATAATTCACCCCTCCACTTT	CASSRTTNNSPLHF
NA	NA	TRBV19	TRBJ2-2	TGTGCCAGTAGTATAGGAGCGGGTACCGGGGAGCTGTTTTTT	CASSIGAGTGELFF
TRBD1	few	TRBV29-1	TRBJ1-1	TGCAGCGTTGATGTTAACAGGGGCGCTGAAGCTTTCTTT	CSVDVNRGAEAFF
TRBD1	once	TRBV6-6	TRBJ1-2	TGTGCCAGCAGCAAAACCGGGACAGGGAGGGACTATGGCTACACCTTC	CASSKTGTGRDYGYTF
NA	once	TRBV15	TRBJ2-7	TGTGCCACCAGCAGAGGAGGGGTTGCTAGCTCCTACGAGCAGTACTTC	CATSRGGVASSYEQYF
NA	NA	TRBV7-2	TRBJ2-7	TGTGCCAGCAGCTTAGCGGGTGCCATCTACGAGCAGTACTTC	CASSLAGAIYEQYF
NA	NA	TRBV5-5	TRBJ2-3	TGTGCCAGCAGCCGGGGTGACACAGATACGCAGTATTTT	CASSRGDTDTQYF